This is a list of T cell receptor beta chains from one sample in a study of OX40 agonist ivuxolimab in advanced cancers. Clones were sequenced by immunoSEQ multiplex PCR, and TCRdb holds only the in-frame ones, with some missing. The sample has around 66,000 clones; about four fifths are singletons. This specimen was CD4+ or CD8+ T cells sorted from blood, taken in a trial of the OX40 agonist ivuxolimab. These receptors all come from an adult with an advanced solid tumor such as melanoma, head and neck, liver or kidney cancer. Both conserved end residues are part of each CDR3. D genes are given only for firm matches. Clone size is not always given. Where it is, it says once, few, many or a class for expanded clones.

TRBJ2-5	-	TRBD1	TRBV29-1	TGCAGCGCAGGGACAGGGTCGGGTCAAGAGACCCAGTACTTC	CSAGTGSGQETQYF
TRBJ2-7	-	-	TRBV6-6	TGTGCCAGCAGCCCCGTCGGTAGCGAGCAGTACTTC	CASSPVGSEQYF
TRBJ1-3	-	-	TRBV5-5	TGTGCCAGCAGAAATAACCCAGGGGCCTCTGGAAACACCATATATTTT	CASRNNPGASGNTIYF
TRBJ2-3	-	TRBD2	TRBV7-3	TGTGCCAGCAGCCGGAGCGGGGGGCCCGATACGCAGTATTTT	CASSRSGGPDTQYF
TRBJ1-1	-	-	TRBV4-3	TGCGCCAGCAGCCAAACGACGGCCCTGAACACTGAAGCTTTCTTT	CASSQTTALNTEAFF
TRBJ2-2	-	TRBD1	TRBV7-2	TGTGCCAGCAGCGGGGGACAGGCGGGTAACACCGGGGAGCTGTTTTTT	CASSGGQAGNTGELFF
TRBJ1-1	-	-	TRBV6-5	TGTGCCAGCAGCCGGTTCACTGAAGCTTTCTTT	CASSRFTEAFF
TRBJ2-7	-	-	TRBV9	TGTGCCAGCAGCGTAGGCCCTGGCAGGGATGAGGAGCAGTACTTC	CASSVGPGRDEEQYF
TRBJ1-1	-	TRBD1	TRBV5-5	TGTGCCAGCAGCTCCTTGGGACAGAACATGAACACTGAAGCTTTCTTT	CASSSLGQNMNTEAFF
TRBJ1-5	-	-	TRBV7-8	TGTGCCAGCAGCTTAGTAGGGTACGATCAGCCCCAGCATTTT	CASSLVGYDQPQHF
TRBJ1-2	-	-	TRBV6-1	TGTGCCAGCAGTGAAGAGGGGTTTTATGGCTACACCTTC	CASSEEGFYGYTF
TRBJ2-5	-	TRBD1	TRBV2	TGTGCCAGCAGCCCTTGGACAGGGGCGGGACAAGAGACCCAGTACTTC	CASSPWTGAGQETQYF
TRBJ2-7	-	TRBD1	TRBV4-3	TGCGCCAGCAGCCAAGATGTAGGGGGCCCGGGCCAGGAGCAGTACTTC	CASSQDVGGPGQEQYF
TRBJ2-2	-	TRBD1	TRBV2	TGTGCCAGCAGTGATTATCGGGACAGAGGCACCGGGGAGCTGTTTTTT	CASSDYRDRGTGELFF
TRBJ2-3	-	-	TRBV29-1	TGCAGCGTTGAAGTGGGAAGTGCTAGCACAGATACGCAGTATTTT	CSVEVGSASTDTQYF
TRBJ1-2	-	-	TRBV18	TGTGCCAGCTCACCAACAACCTACTATGGCTACACCTTC	CASSPTTYYGYTF
TRBJ1-1	-	-	TRBV6-5	TGTGCCAGCAGTTACTCGGCGCGGTGGTTGAACACTGAAGCTTTCTTT	CASSYSARWLNTEAFF
TRBJ2-2	-	TRBD1	TRBV7-6	TGTGCCAGCAGCATCGGGACAGCTAACACCGGGGAGCTGTTTTTT	CASSIGTANTGELFF
TRBJ1-3	-	-	TRBV4-1	TGCGCCAGCAGCGGCTCACCGGTCGGGGGGATCAACACCATATATTTT	CASSGSPVGGINTIYF
TRBJ2-3	-	TRBD2	TRBV25-1	TGTGCCAGCAGTGGTGAAAGCGGGGGCACAGATACGCAGTATTTT	CASSGESGGTDTQYF
TRBJ2-7	-	-	TRBV5-1	TGCGCCAGCAGCGCACGAGCAGGGGTTAACGAGCAGTACTTC	CASSARAGVNEQYF
TRBJ2-6	-	-	TRBV29-1	TGCAGCGCAGAAGACAGGTCCTCTGGGGCCAACGTCCTGACTTTC	CSAEDRSSGANVLTF
TRBJ1-4	once	TRBD1	TRBV9	TGTGCCAGCAGCGTAGCGCCCGGGACAGGGAATGAAAAACTGTTTTTT	CASSVAPGTGNEKLFF
TRBJ2-7	-	-	TRBV7-3	TGTGCCAGCAGCTTAAACGGACGGTCCTCCTACGAGCAGTACTTC	CASSLNGRSSYEQYF
TRBJ2-7	-	-	TRBV5-1	TGCGCCAGCAGCTTGTCAGGAACTACCTACGAGCAGTACTTC	CASSLSGTTYEQYF
TRBJ1-1	-	TRBD1	TRBV15	TGTGCCACCACCGTGGACAGGCTCAACACTGAAGCTTTCTTT	CATTVDRLNTEAFF
TRBJ1-5	few	TRBD1	TRBV11-1	TGTGCCAGCAGCCAAACAGGGGGCCAGCCCCAGCATTTT	CASSQTGGQPQHF
TRBJ1-1	-	-	TRBV10-2	TGCGCCAGCAGGGAAGTGAGAGCAGAAGCTTTCTTT	CASREVRAEAFF
TRBJ2-4	-	TRBD1	TRBV29-1	TGCAGCGCTAAGACAGGGGTCGGTTCCAAAAACATTCAGTACTTC	CSAKTGVGSKNIQYF
TRBJ2-3	-	-	TRBV6-1	TGTGCCAGCAGTGAAGCACCAGGGGCAGATACGCAGTATTTT	CASSEAPGADTQYF
TRBJ1-6	-	TRBD1	TRBV6-1	TGTGCCAGCACTGAGACAGGGGGCGCGCCTTCACCCCTCCACTTT	CASTETGGAPSPLHF
TRBJ2-3	-	-	TRBV4-1	TGCGCCAGCAGCCACCCTCAGGTTTCAGATACGCAGTATTTT	CASSHPQVSDTQYF
TRBJ2-4	-	TRBD2	TRBV15	TGTGCCACCAGCAGAGATAACGGCGGGGGGGCAAACATTCAGTACTTC	CATSRDNGGGANIQYF
TRBJ1-2	-	-	TRBV6-5	TGTGCCAGCAGTTATGGGGGTTATGGCTACACCTTC	CASSYGGYGYTF
TRBJ2-1	-	-	TRBV10-3	TGTGCCATCAGTGGGGGCTTGGGATACAATGAGCAGTTCTTC	CAISGGLGYNEQFF
TRBJ2-7	-	-	TRBV6-1	TGTGCCAGCAACTCCGGTGGTGGGGGAAGAAACGAGCAGTACTTC	CASNSGGGGRNEQYF
TRBJ1-1	-	-	TRBV7-2	TGTGCCAGCAGCTTAGCGAGGGAAACTGAAGCTTTCTTT	CASSLARETEAFF
TRBJ1-6	few	-	TRBV19	TGTGCCAGTAGTTTGGGGGTCGACAATTCACCCCTCCACTTT	CASSLGVDNSPLHF
TRBJ2-2	-	-	TRBV7-9	TGTGCCAGCAGCCCCCGACAGAATCAGGACACCGGGGAGCTGTTTTTT	CASSPRQNQDTGELFF
TRBJ2-1	-	TRBD1	TRBV5-1	TGCGCCAGCAGCTCTGACAGGGGGCTGTCCTACAATGAGCAGTTCTTC	CASSSDRGLSYNEQFF
TRBJ1-2	-	-	TRBV9	TGTGCCAGCAGCGTAAGTACGGACTATGGCTACACCTTC	CASSVSTDYGYTF
TRBJ2-7	-	-	TRBV5-5	TGTGCCAGCAGCTTGAAAGGGAACGGGGGTGACTCCTACGAGCAGTACTTC	CASSLKGNGGDSYEQYF
TRBJ1-2	-	TRBD1	TRBV2	TGTGCCAGCAGGGTCCAGACAGGGGGTCGGGGCTACACCTTC	CASRVQTGGRGYTF